This TCR beta chain derives from a study of neurological immune-mediated disorders. Findings of the study overall: Across subjects, expanded clones had no CDR3 amino acid sequences in common, pointing to private repertoires in all groups.

The cDNA came from 5'RACE with 10-nucleotide random UMIs. TCRdb used MiXCR to reprocess the 5' RACE reads, holding one entry per CDR3 protein. The sample has about 84,000 distinct CDR3 sequences, over 9% seen once. Unsorted libraries were prepared from 2 million PBMCs held at -80 C. This clonotype was counted ten times or more. The antigen is not known. The CDR3 contains 12 residues. CDR1 is DFQATT, CDR2 SNEGSKA, per germline (reference sequence). The V gene lost 5 bases and the J gene lost 2 bases, with 8 bases spanning the gap. Sequencing was done on a sample of PBMCs. This rearrangement joins TRBV20-1 to TRBJ2-3; D is undetermined. This clonotype was obtained from a man between 35 and 55 years old in good health. CDR3 in amino acids: CSALHDTDTQYF. For the CDR3, the DNA is TGCAGTGCTTTGCATGACACAGATACGCAGTATTTT.